These 13 T cell receptor beta chains were sequenced from one sample in a study of shared clonotypes between healthy human individuals. This table comes from immunoSEQ multiplex PCR, and its TCRdb copy is limited to in-frame clones, with some not included. The sample yields about 680,000 clones, roughly 70% seen once. The specimen sequenced was memory CD4+ T cells sorted from blood. Subset noted: CD45RA-negative fraction. These TCRs come from a woman in her 30s in good health.

The chain uses TRBV7-9 and TRBJ1-2, with D uncertain. The CDR3 has 14 residues. The V end lost 5 bases, the J end lost 5 bases, and 15 bases lay between the germline ends. The germline gives CDR1 SEHNR, CDR2 FQNEAQ (reference sequence). The CDR3 DNA reads TGTGCCAGCAGCCCCACGGACCGGGTTTATGGCTACACCTTC. Protein sequence: CASSPTDRVYGYTF.

This chain connects TRBV30 to TRBJ1-4, with D possibly matching TRBD1 (6 bases). The CDR3 spans 14 residues. Trimming left V 5 bases short and J 4 bases short, with 14 bases between. The germline CDR1 and CDR2 sequences are GTSNPN and SVGIG (reference sequence). The CDR3 region is CAWGFRGFNEKLFF. CDR3 nucleotides: TGTGCCTGGGGTTTTAGGGGGTTTAATGAAAAACTGTTTTTT.

Only a few counts were recorded for this clone. The rearrangement joins TRBV29-1 to TRBJ1-3; D gene unclear. V was trimmed by 4 bases and J by 2 bases, leaving 6 bases between them. From germline, CDR1 is SQVTM and CDR2 ANQGSEA. The CDR3 loop spans 12 amino acids. CDR3 region: CSVAATGNTIYF. The CDR3 region has the DNA TGCAGCGTTGCCGCTACTGGAAACACCATATATTTT.

The table lists this clone with a few counts. The gene calls are TRBV28 and TRBJ2-3; the match to TRBD2 covers 8 bases. Germline V lookup: CDR1 MDHEN, CDR2 SYDVKM. The CDR3 consists of 14 residues. V lost 8 bases and J lost 4; bases outside the gene matches: 8. The CDR3 DNA follows: TGTGCCAGCTGTAGCTCGGGAGGGCCAGATACGCAGTATTTT. It encodes CASCSSGGPDTQYF. The full variable domain, completed using reference TRBV28 and TRBJ2-3, is DVKVTQSSRYLVKRTGEKVFLECVQDMDHENMFWYRQDPGLGLRLIYFSYDVKMKEKGDIPEGYSVSREKKERFSLILESASTNQTSMYLCASCSSGGPDTQYFGPGTRLTVL.

This chain uses TRBV5-1 with TRBJ2-7, with 8 bases fitting TRBD2. In germline, CDR1 is SGHRS, CDR2 YFSETQ. The length of the CDR3 is 16 residues. J was trimmed by 4 bases and V by 0 bases; bases with no gene match: 9. The CDR3, as DNA: TGCGCCAGCAGCTTGGGGATAGCGGGAACGGGTTACGAGCAGTACTTC. Its translation is CASSLGIAGTGYEQYF.

In its sample, this clone was seen once. The rearrangement uses TRBV5-1 and TRBJ1-4; maybe TRBD1 (6 bases). Germline V gene lookup returns CDR1 SGHRS and CDR2 YFSETQ. Between the trimmed V and J ends, which lost 4 bases and 5 bases, there was a span of 12 bases. The CDR3 runs 14 residues. CDR3 sequence reads: CASSTGQNNEKLFF. The DNA for the CDR3 is TGCGCCAGCAGCACGGGACAAAACAATGAAAAACTGTTTTTT.

The V call is TRBV11-3, the J call TRBJ2-1, with 7 bases lining up with TRBD1. CDR3 length: 15 amino acids. Germline trimming cut 0 bases from V and 4 bases from J; bases unmatched to any gene: 3. CDR1 and CDR2 (germline): SGHNT, YENEEA. In DNA form, the CDR3 reads TGTGCCAGCAGCTTAGATGGGACAGCATACAATGAGCAGTTCTTC. The encoded protein is CASSLDGTAYNEQFF.

The chain is built from TRBV5-1 and TRBJ2-3; 9 positions match TRBD1. Germline loops: CDR1 SGHRS, CDR2 YFSETQ. V lost 2 bases to trimming and J lost 2 bases; unmatched junction nucleotides: 6. There are 16 residues in the CDR3. The CDR3 DNA reads TGCGCCAGCAGCTTAGGACAGGGGCCTGTCACAGATACGCAGTATTTT. Encoded protein: CASSLGQGPVTDTQYF.

The J gene is TRBJ2-3, the V gene TRBV5-1; D possibly corresponds to TRBD1 (6 bases). CDR1 is SGHRS, CDR2 YFSETQ, per germline. The length of the CDR3 is 15 residues. Between the trimmed V and J ends, which lost 3 bases and 3 bases, there was a span of 14 bases. The CDR3 nucleotides are TGCGCCAGCAGCTCGGTCAGGGGAGTTACAGATACGCAGTATTTT. Translated: CASSSVRGVTDTQYF.

This clone appeared a single time. The CDR3 region is CASSRTGGMETQYF. DNA of the CDR3: TGTGCCAGCAGTAGGACAGGGGGCATGGAGACCCAGTACTTC. The chain has TRBV27 and TRBJ2-5; 11 bases map to TRBD1. CDR3 length equals 14 residues. In germline, CDR1 is MNHEY, CDR2 SMNVEV (reference sequence). Unmatched junction bases numbered 4, after V lost 5 bases and J lost 5 bases.

The V and J genes are TRBV11-2 and TRBJ2-1, with D maybe TRBD2 (5 bases). The CDR3 loop spans 13 amino acids. Germline V lookup: CDR1 SGHAT, CDR2 FQNNGV. The V gene lost 3 bases and the J gene lost 6 bases, with 9 bases spanning the gap. CDR3 sequence (DNA): TGTGCCAGCAGCTTCAAGCGGTTCAATGAGCAGTTCTTC. It is translated as CASSFKRFNEQFF.

This clone has just a few counts. This same CDR3 is encoded by further DNA sequences in the sample. The chain combines TRBV11-3 with TRBJ2-2; 8 positions match TRBD1. The CDR3 is 13 amino acids. Germline V gene data show CDR1 as SGHNT and CDR2 as YENEEA. The ends lost 8 bases at V and 1 base at J; junction bases unmatched: 0. The CDR3 loop is CASGQGNTGELFF. In DNA, the CDR3 is TGTGCCAGCGGACAGGGGAACACCGGGGAGCTGTTTTTT. Full variable domain (missing parts from reference TRBV11-3 and TRBJ2-2): EAGVVQSPRYKIIEKKQPVAFWCNPISGHNTLYWYLQNLGQGPELLIRYENEEAVDDSQLPKDRFSAERLKGVDSTLKIQPAELGDSAVYLCASGQGNTGELFFGEGSRLTVL.

V is TRBV4-1 and J is TRBJ2-7; D not resolved. In germline, CDR1 is MGHRA, CDR2 YSYEKL. CDR3 length: 12 amino acids. Trimming pared 1 base from V and 6 bases from J, leaving 7 bases between. The CDR3 DNA sequence: TGCGCCAGCAGCCAAGGAGGATGCGAGCAGTACTTC. Residues: CASSQGGCEQYF.